The clone carrying this T cell receptor (beta chain) has just one count. Its matching antigen is unknown. Each CDR3 protein is one row after TCRdb ran MiXCR on the reads. The sample holds fewer than 350,000 distinct CDR3 sequences; 25% to 30% are singletons and the top ten take roughly 20%. The sample originates from a study of T cell repertoires in cytomegalovirus infection. Study in general: Public TCR beta signature analysis indicated the presence of both CMV infection and matching HLA type.

This receptor was taken from a human donor in good health (CMV status not recorded). Some clones in this sample may be carry-over from other donors' samples. Source: cultured PBMCs, taken from culture after CMV antigen stimulation.

DNA of the CDR3: TGTGCCAGCAGCCAAGAAGATGAGACTTACACAGATACGCAGTATTTT. It yields the protein CASSQEDETYTDTQYF. This rearrangement joins TRBV4-2 to TRBJ2-3; D uncertain. The CDR3 consists of 16 residues. V shed 0 bases and J shed 2 bases, with 12 bases lying between them. Germline-derived CDR1 and CDR2 are LGHNA and YNFKEQ.